This T cell receptor beta chain was captured by sequencing in a study of blood T cell repertoires in COVID-19. On the study more broadly: The United States, Italy and Spain supplied acute and convalescent COVID-19 samples. Sources were T cells, B-cell-depleted T cells, or PBMCs; the material itself was cDNA or gDNA.

The CDR3 is 14 amino acids. Germline lookup yields CDR1 SGHTA and CDR2 FQGNSA. Trimming took off 5 bases at V and 6 bases at J, with 11 bases between the two ends. Patients from Seattle were sampled longitudinally, starting during active infection. As originally analysed: Amplification of reference gene primers provided the estimated nucleated cell counts. Here immunoSEQ multiplex PCR was the method, and the copy in TCRdb shows in-frame clones only, minus some. Clone size and the V and J calls come from that table; the DNA yielded D and trimming. This sample carries 300,000 to 450,000 clones, about 90% of them seen once, and the ten largest clones take approximately 2.5%.

The chain uses TRBV7-2 and TRBJ1-6; D possibly corresponds to TRBD1 (6 bases). The source of this sequence is a woman aged 55-69 years with COVID-19, enrolled during active disease. The sequenced sample was peripheral blood. CDR3 protein: CASSQTGLNSPLHF. The CDR3 DNA sequence: TGTGCCAGCAGCCAAACAGGGCTTAATTCACCCCTCCACTTT. Supplemented by reference TRBV7-2 and TRBJ1-6, the full variable domain reads GAGVSQSPSNKVTEKGKDVELRCDPISGHTALYWYRQSLGQGLEFLIYFQGNSAPDKSGLPSDRFSAERTGGSVSTLTIQRTQQEDSAVYLCASSQTGLNSPLHFGNGTRLTVT.